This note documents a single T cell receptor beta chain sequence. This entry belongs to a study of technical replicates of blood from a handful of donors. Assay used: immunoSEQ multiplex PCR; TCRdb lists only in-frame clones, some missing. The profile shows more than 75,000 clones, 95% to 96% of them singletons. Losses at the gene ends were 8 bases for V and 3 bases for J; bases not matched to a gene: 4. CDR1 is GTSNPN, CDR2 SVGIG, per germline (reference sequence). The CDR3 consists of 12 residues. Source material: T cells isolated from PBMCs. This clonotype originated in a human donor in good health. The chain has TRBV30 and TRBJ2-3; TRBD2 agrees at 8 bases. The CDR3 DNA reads TGTGCCATCTCGGGAGGGACAGATACGCAGTATTTT. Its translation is CAISGGTDTQYF.